The sequence of this T cell receptor (beta chain) was determined in a study of CD8+ T cells in alopecia areata. Study-level background: Twice a day, 5 to 10 mg of oral tofacitinib was administered to treated patients. Study results and caveats: Only a single nonresponder existed, so baseline CD8+ expansion links stay unclear. Persistence in scalp and blood during tofacitinib was observed for many expanded lesional clones.

Specified treatment: oral pan-JAK inhibitor, 5-10 mg twice daily. Lesional scalp punch biopsies and peripheral blood came from alopecia areata patients. Germline CDR1 reads GTSNPN; CDR2 reads SVGIG (reference sequence). The CDR3 loop spans 14 amino acids. V was pared by 3 bases and J by 1 base, with 2 bases of the junction left unmatched. On this clone itself: Its cognate antigen is unknown.

Isolated RNA was reverse transcribed into cDNA used as the sequencing template. Profiling relied on immunoSEQ multiplex PCR, and the TCRdb table lists in-frame clones only, not all of them. Of some 170,000 clones in the sample, approximately 59% were seen once. The starting material was CD4+ T cells sorted from blood, obtained at approximately week 60, from a patient treated with tofacitinib. The chain uses TRBV30 and TRBJ1-5, with 8 bases lining up with TRBD1. This receptor was taken from a human donor with alopecia areata. The DNA of the CDR3 is TGTGCCTGGAGGCGACAGGGGAGCAATCAGCCCCAGCATTTT. Amino acids: CAWRRQGSNQPQHF.